This T cell receptor beta chain comes out of a study of beta chain features in type 1 diabetes. Overall study findings and caveats: In type 1 diabetes patients, VDJ junctions had fewer insertions; deletions at these junctions were more frequent. Shortening of TCRB CDR3s, moderate but significant, appeared in all four CD4+ subsets of Type 1 diabetes patients. Naive, central memory and Treg TCRB repertoires seemed to resemble each other more closely in patients than they did in healthy donors.

This clone has only a few counts. Its target is unknown. Every isolated RNA sample was fully reverse transcribed, so sequencing captured expressed TCRB transcripts. Clones were read by immunoSEQ multiplex PCR, and TCRdb kept only the in-frame ones, dropping some. This sample has fewer than 900,000 clones, with under 20% found just once. The germline V and J ends were trimmed by 0 bases and 5 bases, with 8 bases remaining between them. Germline loops: CDR1 ENHRY, CDR2 SYGVKD. The CDR3 sequence is 14 residues long. The TCR comes from a woman aged 18-29 years in good health. Sequencing was performed on naive CD4+ T cells from blood. The V and J genes are TRBV10-3 and TRBJ2-1; D not certain. The CDR3 is CAISESMADNEQFF. The CDR3 nucleotides read TGTGCCATCAGTGAGTCAATGGCGGACAATGAGCAGTTCTTC.